This T cell receptor beta chain comes out of a study of Graves' ophthalmopathy and Graves' hyperthyroidism. Points from the study as a whole: Cross-validated, the 13-signature model showed 87.88%/81.08% sensitivity/specificity, and 80%/75% in the test set. Ophthalmopathy progression was predicted by the model at just over 70% sensitivity and 72.22% specificity.

Researchers took RNA transcripts and amplified TCR beta CDR3 regions from them. Second-round multiplex PCR came after a first-round RT-PCR that employed HTBI primers. TCRdb used MiXCR to reprocess the multiplex PCR reads, holding one entry per CDR3 protein. This sample yields around 50,000 distinct CDR3 sequences, of which roughly 52% are seen a single time; roughly 20% belongs to the top ten. Sample share makes this clonotype medium-sized. Antigen: not known. Looked up from germline, CDR1 is LNHDA and CDR2 is SQIVND (reference sequence). This CDR3 comprises 14 residues. With 8 bases clipped from V and 5 bases from J, the junction kept 4 bases outside the gene matches. Ophthalmopathy cases showed moderate-to-severe activity, scoring CAS ≥3 and NOSPECS ≥4, with duration under 3 months. Out of around 10 ml of fresh peripheral blood, PBMCs were obtained.

The chain is built from TRBV19 and TRBJ1-6; 9 nucleotides align to TRBD1. The material sequenced was peripheral blood. This clonotype originated in an adult man with Graves' ophthalmopathy. CDR3 nucleotides: TGTGCCAGTCATACAGGGGGCGATAATTCACCCCTCCACTTT. It translates to CASHTGGDNSPLHF. The complete variable domain, with remaining parts taken from reference TRBV19 and TRBJ1-6, reads DGGITQSPKYLFRKEGQNVTLSCEQNLNHDAMYWYRQDPGQGLRLIYYSQIVNDFQKGDIAEGYSVSREKKESFPLTVTSAQKNPTAFYLCASHTGGDNSPLHFGNGTRLTVT.